These T cell receptor beta chains were read from a single sample in a study of cytomegalovirus exposure and HLA in healthy donors. The method was immunoSEQ multiplex PCR; TCRdb's version includes in-frame clones alone and lacks a portion of them. This table holds fewer than 130,000 clones, roughly three quarters found once. Sequenced input: PBMCs. The receptors were sampled from a man aged 25-40 years in good health and CMV-seropositive. CDR3s include the opening cysteine and the closing phenylalanine or tryptophan. The D gene is left open where the match is weak. Clone size is not always given. Where it is, it says once, few, many or a class for expanded clones.

v_call	d_call	j_call	clone_size	cdr3_length	cdr3_aa	cdr3_nt
TRBV18	TRBD1	TRBJ1-2	-	16	CASSPSAGQGAGGYTF	TGTGCCAGCTCCCCAAGCGCAGGACAGGGGGCAGGAGGCTACACCTTC
TRBV12-5	-	TRBJ2-7	-	16	CASGLVLGGFPYEQYF	TGTGCTAGTGGTTTGGTACTCGGAGGGTTCCCCTACGAGCAGTACTTC
TRBV9	TRBD1	TRBJ2-3	many	17	CASSASGGTGGMDTQYF	TGTGCCAGCAGCGCGAGTGGGGGGACAGGGGGCATGGATACGCAGTATTTT
TRBV5-4	TRBD2	TRBJ2-3	few	15	CASSLAGGGKDTQYF	TGTGCCAGTTCTTTAGCGGGGGGCGGGAAAGATACGCAGTATTTT
TRBV10-3	TRBD1	TRBJ1-5	-	17	CAISDSGTGANNQPQHF	TGTGCCATCAGTGATTCCGGGACAGGGGCGAATAATCAGCCCCAGCATTTT
TRBV27	-	TRBJ2-3	-	14	CASSLSRTADTQYF	TGTGCCAGCAGTTTGAGTAGGACAGCAGATACGCAGTATTTT
TRBV27	-	TRBJ2-7	-	16	CASSPVYGQISYEQYF	TGTGCCAGCAGTCCCGTCTACGGACAGATCTCCTACGAGCAGTACTTC
TRBV7-2	TRBD1	TRBJ2-6	-	16	CASSLQGAYGANVLTF	TGTGCCAGCAGCTTACAGGGGGCTTATGGGGCCAACGTCCTGACTTTC
TRBV27	-	TRBJ1-2	-	11	CASSRGEGYTF	TGTGCCAGCAGTCGGGGGGAAGGCTACACCTTC
TRBV7-2	-	TRBJ1-2	-	13	CASSLTGGGGYTF	TGTGCCAGCAGCTTAACGGGGGGCGGTGGCTACACCTTC
TRBV11-2	TRBD1	TRBJ2-7	once	20	CASSLDQTGGGFGDYYEQYF	TGTGCCAGCAGCTTAGATCAAACAGGGGGCGGATTTGGAGATTACTACGAGCAGTACTTC
TRBV4-1	-	TRBJ2-7	many	15	CASSPDEGPRYEQYF	TGCGCCAGCAGCCCCGACGAAGGCCCTAGGTACGAGCAGTACTTC
TRBV9	-	TRBJ1-3	-	15	CASSVSSGAGNTIYF	TGTGCCAGCAGCGTGTCCTCAGGGGCTGGAAACACCATATATTTT
TRBV4-2	TRBD1	TRBJ2-5	few	13	CASSLGTEETQYF	TGTGCCAGCAGCCTAGGGACAGAAGAGACCCAGTACTTC
TRBV5-1	-	TRBJ2-5	-	15	CASSLASRRQETQYF	TGCGCCAGCAGCTTGGCCTCGCGCCGTCAAGAGACCCAGTACTTC
TRBV7-8	TRBD2	TRBJ2-3	-	16	CASSLLAGRTTDTQYF	TGTGCCAGCAGCTTACTAGCGGGGAGAACCACAGATACGCAGTATTTT
TRBV28	TRBD2	TRBJ2-6	few	18	CASSPTSGSSSGANVLTF	TGTGCCAGCAGTCCGACTAGCGGGAGTAGCTCTGGGGCCAACGTCCTGACTTTC
TRBV5-1	-	TRBJ1-1	-	13	CASSLGGGTEAFF	TGCGCCAGCAGCTTAGGGGGGGGCACTGAAGCTTTCTTT
TRBV13	-	TRBJ2-7	-	13	CASSSSNNYEQYF	TGTGCCAGCAGCTCCTCAAACAACTACGAGCAGTACTTC
TRBV7-2	TRBD2	TRBJ2-3	-	17	CASSFTSRGAGTDTQYF	TGTGCCAGCAGTTTCACATCGCGGGGGGCCGGGACAGATACGCAGTATTTT
TRBV30	TRBD2	TRBJ2-3	-	14	CAWSRAGFGDTQYF	TGTGCCTGGAGCAGAGCGGGATTCGGAGATACGCAGTATTTT
TRBV2	TRBD1	TRBJ1-2	-	15	CASIRSGTGNYGYTF	TGTGCCAGCATTAGGTCCGGGACAGGAAACTATGGCTACACCTTC
TRBV2	TRBD2	TRBJ2-1	once	16	CASGTSGIGSYNEQFF	TGTGCCAGCGGGACTAGCGGGATTGGATCCTACAATGAGCAGTTCTTC
TRBV25-1	TRBD1	TRBJ2-3	-	15	CASNNRDRDTDTQYF	TGTGCCAGCAATAACCGGGACAGAGACACAGATACGCAGTATTTT
TRBV2	TRBD1	TRBJ2-7	once	13	CASRLDRGYEQYF	TGTGCCAGCAGACTCGACAGGGGCTACGAGCAGTACTTC
TRBV30	TRBD1	TRBJ1-2	-	15	CAWTTGILLRYGYTF	TGTGCCTGGACGACAGGGATCCTACTACGGTATGGCTACACCTTC
TRBV28	-	TRBJ2-1	-	14	CASSLQGRLDEQFF	TGTGCCAGCAGCCTACAGGGAAGGCTCGATGAGCAGTTCTTC
TRBV25-1	-	TRBJ2-7	-	12	CASSPRVHEQYF	TGTGCCAGCAGTCCCAGGGTCCACGAGCAGTACTTC
TRBV27	-	TRBJ2-2	-	14	CASSLMRVTGELFF	TGTGCCAGCAGTTTAATGAGGGTCACCGGGGAGCTGTTTTTT
TRBV5-6	TRBD2	TRBJ2-7	-	13	CASSQTSKWEQYF	TGTGCCAGCAGCCAGACTAGCAAATGGGAGCAGTACTTC
TRBV18	-	TRBJ1-2	-	14	CASSPGGYGYGYTF	TGTGCCAGCTCACCAGGAGGGTACGGCTATGGCTACACCTTC
TRBV6-5	TRBD1	TRBJ1-5	many	15	CASSPGQGSNQPQHF	TGTGCCAGCAGCCCAGGACAGGGAAGCAATCAGCCCCAGCATTTT
TRBV11-2	TRBD1	TRBJ1-6	-	15	CASSLGQGGSSPLHF	TGTGCCAGCAGCTTAGGACAGGGGGGAAGTTCACCCCTCCACTTT
TRBV7-8	TRBD1	TRBJ2-2	-	16	CASSSTGTGGTGELFF	TGTGCCAGCAGCTCCACCGGGACAGGGGGCACCGGGGAGCTGTTTTTT
TRBV28	-	TRBJ1-5	few	15	CASSLGVGENQPQHF	TGTGCCAGCAGTTTGGGAGTAGGAGAAAATCAGCCCCAGCATTTT
TRBV7-2	-	TRBJ2-5	-	15	CASSTGTPLGETQYF	TGTGCCAGCAGCACCGGGACTCCCCTCGGGGAGACCCAGTACTTC
TRBV6-1	-	TRBJ2-5	-	14	CASSESAGVETQYF	TGTGCCAGCAGTGAATCGGCAGGGGTGGAGACCCAGTACTTC
TRBV6-1	-	TRBJ1-1	few	14	CASTGGARITEAFF	TGTGCCAGTACGGGGGGGGCCCGGATCACTGAAGCTTTCTTT
TRBV19	TRBD2	TRBJ2-5	-	15	CASRNFAGGGETQYF	TGTGCCAGTAGGAATTTCGCGGGGGGCGGGGAGACCCAGTACTTC